This T cell receptor (beta chain) was recovered during a study of breast tumors, draining lymph nodes, adjacent tissues. Study findings and constraints: The lymph node origin of tumor T cells was framed as consistent with a hypothesis, not demonstrated.

MiXCR, applied by TCRdb to the multiplex PCR reads, yields one record per CDR3 protein. The sample has over 150,000 distinct CDR3 sequences, around a third seen once. After removal of 6 bases from V and 5 bases from J, the junction contained 10 bases not matched to a gene. CDR3 size: 15 residues. Per germline, CDR1 KGHDR and CDR2 SFDVKD. Breast cancer patients provided tissue from their axillary draining lymph nodes. The sample holds many counts of this clonotype. Its antigen is still unknown. Sequencing was performed on axillary lymph node tissue. This clonotype was obtained from a female donor with breast cancer. Some clones in this sample may be carry-over from other donors' samples. V usage is TRBV24-1 and J usage is TRBJ2-3; the match to TRBD2 covers 7 bases. The CDR3 sequence: CATSFRGELQDTQYF. CDR3 in DNA: TGTGCCACCAGTTTTCGGGGGGAACTTCAAGATACGCAGTATTTT.